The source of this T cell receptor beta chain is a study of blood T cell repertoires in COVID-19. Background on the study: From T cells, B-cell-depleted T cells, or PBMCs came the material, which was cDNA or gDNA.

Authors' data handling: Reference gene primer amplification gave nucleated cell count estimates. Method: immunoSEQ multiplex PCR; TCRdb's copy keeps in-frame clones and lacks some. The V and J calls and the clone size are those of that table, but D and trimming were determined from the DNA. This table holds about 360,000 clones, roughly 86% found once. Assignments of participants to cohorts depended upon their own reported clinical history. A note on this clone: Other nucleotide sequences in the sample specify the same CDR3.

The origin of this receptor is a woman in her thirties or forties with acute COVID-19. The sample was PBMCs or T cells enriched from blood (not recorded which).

The CDR3 spells CASSYRDRGLYEQYF. CDR3 nucleotide sequence: TGTGCCAGCAGTTACAGGGACAGGGGGCTCTACGAGCAGTACTTC. The chain has TRBV6-5 and TRBJ2-7; TRBD1 matches 12 bases. The CDR3 contains 15 residues. Germline CDR1 reads MNHEY; CDR2 reads SVGAGI. V lost 2 bases to trimming and J lost 3 bases; unmatched junction nucleotides: 2.